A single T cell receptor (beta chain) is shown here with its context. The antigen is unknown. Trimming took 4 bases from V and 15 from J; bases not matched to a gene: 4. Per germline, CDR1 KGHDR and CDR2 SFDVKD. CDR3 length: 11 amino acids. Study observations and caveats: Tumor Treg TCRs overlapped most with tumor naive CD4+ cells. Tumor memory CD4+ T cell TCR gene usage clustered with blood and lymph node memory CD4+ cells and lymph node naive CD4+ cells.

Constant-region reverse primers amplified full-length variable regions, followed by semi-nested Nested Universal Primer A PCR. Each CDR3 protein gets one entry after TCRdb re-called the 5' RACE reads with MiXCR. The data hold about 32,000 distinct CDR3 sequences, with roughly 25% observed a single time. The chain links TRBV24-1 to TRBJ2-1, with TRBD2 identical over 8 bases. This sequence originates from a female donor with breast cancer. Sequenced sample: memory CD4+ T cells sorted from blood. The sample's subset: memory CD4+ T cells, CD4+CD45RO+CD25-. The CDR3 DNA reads TGTGCCACCAGTGACGGGGGGGGTTCGTTCTTC. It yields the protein CATSDGGGSFF.